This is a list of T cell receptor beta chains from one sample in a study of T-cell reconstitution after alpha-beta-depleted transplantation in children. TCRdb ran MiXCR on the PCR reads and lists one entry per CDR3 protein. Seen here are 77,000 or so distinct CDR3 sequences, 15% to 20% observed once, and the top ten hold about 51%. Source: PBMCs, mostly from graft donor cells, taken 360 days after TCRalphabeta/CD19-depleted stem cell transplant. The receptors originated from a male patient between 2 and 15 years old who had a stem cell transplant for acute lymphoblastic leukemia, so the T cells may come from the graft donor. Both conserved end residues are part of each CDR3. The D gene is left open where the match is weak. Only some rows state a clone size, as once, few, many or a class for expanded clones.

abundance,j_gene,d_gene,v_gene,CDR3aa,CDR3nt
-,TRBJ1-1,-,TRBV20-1,CRVGDRPLTEAFF,TGCAGAGTAGGTGACAGGCCCCTAACTGAAGCTTTCTTT
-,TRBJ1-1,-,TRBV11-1,CASRRPKRDRYMNTEAFF,TGTGCCAGCAGACGCCCTAAAAGAGACAGGTACATGAACACTGAAGCTTTCTTT
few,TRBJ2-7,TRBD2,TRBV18,CASSPIAGVNDEQYF,TGTGCCAGCTCACCTATAGCGGGAGTGAACGACGAGCAGTACTTC
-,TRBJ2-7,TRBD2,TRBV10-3,CTISPKREGYSRGTYEQYF,TGTACCATCAGTCCTAAGCGGGAGGGCTACTCTAGGGGCACCTACGAGCAGTACTTC
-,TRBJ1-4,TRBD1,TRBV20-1,CSARDPGTGREKLFF,TGCAGTGCTAGAGACCCCGGGACAGGCAGGGAAAAACTGTTTTTT
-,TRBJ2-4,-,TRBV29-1,CSARTTLAKNIQYF,TGCAGCGCGAGGACTACCCTAGCCAAAAACATTCAGTACTTC
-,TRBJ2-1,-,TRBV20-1,CSARQGGAREQFF,TGCAGTGCTAGACAGGGTGGAGCGCGTGAGCAGTTCTTC
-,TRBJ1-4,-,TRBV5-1,CASRIVLNEKLFF,TGCGCCAGCAGAATAGTGCTTAATGAAAAACTGTTTTTT
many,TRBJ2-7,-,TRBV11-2,CASSLVQIYEQYF,TGTGCCAGCAGCTTAGTCCAAATCTACGAGCAGTACTTC
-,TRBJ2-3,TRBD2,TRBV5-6,CASSLERGMVTDTQYF,TGTGCCAGCAGCTTGGAGCGGGGGATGGTGACAGATACGCAGTATTTT
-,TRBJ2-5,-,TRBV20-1,CSARVQEETQYF,TGCAGTGCTAGAGTACAAGAAGAGACCCAGTACTTC
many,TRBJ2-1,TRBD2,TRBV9,CASSGLAGEQFF,TGTGCCAGCTCGGGACTAGCGGGAGAGCAGTTCTTC
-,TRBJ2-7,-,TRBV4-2,CASSQDGFSYEQYF,TGTGCCAGCAGCCAAGACGGTTTCTCCTACGAGCAGTACTTC
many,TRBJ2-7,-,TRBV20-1,CSAPQTGSYEQYF,TGCAGTGCTCCACAGACAGGCTCCTACGAGCAGTACTTC
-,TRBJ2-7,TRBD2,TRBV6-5,CASSYPGLAAVIEQYF,TGTGCCAGCAGTTATCCCGGACTAGCGGCGGTAATCGAGCAGTACTTC
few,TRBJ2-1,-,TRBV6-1,CASSDAGILFNEQFF,TGTGCCAGCAGCGATGCGGGGATCCTATTCAATGAGCAGTTCTTC
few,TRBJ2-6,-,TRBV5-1,CASSLFGGANVLTF,TGCGCCAGCAGCTTGTTCGGGGGCGCCAACGTCCTGACTTTC
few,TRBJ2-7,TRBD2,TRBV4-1,CASSQDPASGYEQYF,TGCGCCAGCAGCCAAGATCCAGCTAGCGGGTACGAGCAGTACTTC
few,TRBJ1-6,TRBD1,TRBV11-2,CASSPDRGYSPLHF,TGTGCCAGCAGCCCTGACAGGGGATACTCACCCCTCCACTTT
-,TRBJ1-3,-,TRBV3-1,CASSQVGGFTIYF,TGTGCCAGCAGCCAAGTCGGAGGGTTCACCATATATTTT
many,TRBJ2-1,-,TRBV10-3,CAISAINLRPYNEQFF,TGTGCCATCAGTGCCATCAACTTACGGCCTTACAATGAGCAGTTCTTC
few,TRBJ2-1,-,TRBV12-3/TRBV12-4,CASSLGDLNSYNEQFF,TGTGCCAGCAGTTTAGGGGACCTCAACTCCTACAATGAGCAGTTCTTC
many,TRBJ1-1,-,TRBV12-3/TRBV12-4,CASSRGTEAFF,TGTGCCAGCAGTAGGGGTACTGAAGCTTTCTTT
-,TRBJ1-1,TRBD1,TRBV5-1,CASSLVLGQVNTEAFF,TGCGCCAGCAGCTTGGTATTAGGACAGGTGAACACTGAAGCTTTCTTT
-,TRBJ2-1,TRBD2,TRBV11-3,CASSLGLVIEEQFF,TGTGCCAGCAGCTTGGGACTAGTTATAGAGGAGCAGTTCTTC
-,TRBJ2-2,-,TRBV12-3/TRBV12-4,CASSHRDAGELFF,TGTGCCAGCAGCCACAGGGATGCCGGGGAGCTGTTTTTT
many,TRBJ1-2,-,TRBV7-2,CASSNRVYGYTF,TGTGCCAGCAGCAACAGGGTTTATGGCTACACCTTC
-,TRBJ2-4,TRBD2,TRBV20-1,CSARWLAGSLAKNIQYF,TGCAGTGCTAGGTGGCTAGCGGGGTCCCTAGCCAAAAACATTCAGTACTTC
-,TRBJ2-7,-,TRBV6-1,CASSRERGAGEQYF,TGTGCCAGCAGTCGTGAACGGGGAGCGGGCGAGCAGTACTTC
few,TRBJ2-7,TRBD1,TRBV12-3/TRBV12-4,CASSLGQGRAYEQYF,TGTGCCAGCAGTTTGGGACAGGGTCGGGCCTACGAGCAGTACTTC
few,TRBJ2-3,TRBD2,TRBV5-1,CASSLQSGRGTDTQYF,TGCGCCAGCAGCTTACAAAGCGGGAGAGGCACAGATACGCAGTATTTT
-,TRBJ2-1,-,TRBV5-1,CASSPRTVGYNEQFF,TGCGCCAGCAGCCCGAGGACTGTTGGCTACAATGAGCAGTTCTTC
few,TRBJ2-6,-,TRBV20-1,CSARQVGGANVLTF,TGCAGTGCTAGACAGGTTGGCGGGGCCAACGTCCTGACTTTC
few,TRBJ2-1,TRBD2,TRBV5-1,CASSPGGTHSYNEQFF,TGCGCCAGCAGCCCGGGGGGAACCCACTCCTACAATGAGCAGTTCTTC
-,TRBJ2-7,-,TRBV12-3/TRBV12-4,CASSPRAVYEQYF,TGTGCCAGCAGCCCCCGGGCCGTCTACGAGCAGTACTTC
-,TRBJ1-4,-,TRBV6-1,CASSEVLGTNEKLFF,TGTGCCAGCAGTGAAGTGTTGGGGACTAATGAAAAACTGTTTTTT
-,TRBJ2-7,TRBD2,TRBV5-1,CASSLGTRGSFSGEQYF,TGCGCCAGCAGCTTGGGGACACGCGGGAGTTTCTCTGGAGAGCAGTACTTC
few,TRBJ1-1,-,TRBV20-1,CSAPRGGPNTEAFF,TGCAGTGCCCCTCGGGGGGGGCCGAACACTGAAGCTTTCTTT
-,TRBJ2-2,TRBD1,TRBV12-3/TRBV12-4,CASSQTGGTNTGELFF,TGTGCCAGCAGCCAAACAGGGGGGACGAACACCGGGGAGCTGTTTTTT
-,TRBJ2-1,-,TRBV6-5,CASSYSRGAYNEQFF,TGTGCCAGCAGTTACTCGCGGGGAGCCTACAATGAGCAGTTCTTC
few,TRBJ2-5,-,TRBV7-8,CASSQRLPKGGETQYF,TGTGCCAGCAGCCAACGACTACCCAAAGGAGGAGAGACCCAGTACTTC
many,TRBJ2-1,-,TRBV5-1,CASSLATGGGNEQFF,TGCGCCAGCAGCTTGGCGACAGGAGGGGGCAATGAGCAGTTCTTC
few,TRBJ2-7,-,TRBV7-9,CASSPVRRPYEQYF,TGTGCCAGCAGCCCAGTGCGGCGGCCCTACGAGCAGTACTTC
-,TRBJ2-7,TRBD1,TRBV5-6,CASSLDRGRAYEQYF,TGTGCCAGCAGTCTGGACAGGGGGCGCGCGTACGAGCAGTACTTC
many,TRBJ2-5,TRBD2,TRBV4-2,CASSQGVAGGPTETQYF,TGTGCCAGCAGCCAAGGTGTAGCGGGAGGGCCAACAGAGACCCAGTACTTC
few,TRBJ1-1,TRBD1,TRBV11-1,CASSNRGDRVEAFF,TGTGCCAGCAGCAATAGGGGGGACAGGGTGGAAGCTTTCTTT
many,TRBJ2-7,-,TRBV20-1,CSARQYYEQYF,TGCAGTGCCCGACAGTACTACGAGCAGTACTTC